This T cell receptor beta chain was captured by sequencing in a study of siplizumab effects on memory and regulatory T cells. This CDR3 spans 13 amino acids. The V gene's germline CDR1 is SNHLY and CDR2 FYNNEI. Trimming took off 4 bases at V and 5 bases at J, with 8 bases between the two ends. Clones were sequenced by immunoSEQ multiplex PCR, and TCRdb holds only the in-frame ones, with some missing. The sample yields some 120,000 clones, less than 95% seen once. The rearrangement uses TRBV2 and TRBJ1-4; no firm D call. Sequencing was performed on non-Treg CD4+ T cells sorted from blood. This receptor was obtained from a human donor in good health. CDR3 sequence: CASSVVENEKLFF. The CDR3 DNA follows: TGTGCCAGCAGTGTAGTGGAGAATGAAAAACTGTTTTTT.